The 30 T cell receptor beta chains below come from one sample, sequenced in a study of CD8 T cells in Susac syndrome. Reverse transcription of about 0.5 to 1 ug RNA was carried out with random hexamers. From the immunoSEQ multiplex PCR reads, TCRdb called clonotypes with MiXCR, one entry per CDR3 protein. The sample yields about 110,000 distinct CDR3 sequences, 96% seen once. Sequencing was done on a sample of CD4+ T cells from PBMCs. These receptor sequences come from a human donor in good health.

This clonotype was seen once. V gene TRBV12-3 or TRBV12-4 combines with J gene TRBJ2-7, with 11 bases matching TRBD2. V dropped 7 bases and J dropped 3; count of bases not matched to a gene: 11. CDR3 length: 16 amino acids. The CDR3 DNA reads as TGTGCCAGCACCTCACGCTGGACTAGCGGGTTCTACGAGCAGTACTTC. Translated, it gives CASTSRWTSGFYEQYF.

The J gene is TRBJ2-1, the V gene TRBV20-1; D uncertain. The CDR3 is made up of 12 amino acids. V lost 2 bases to trimming and J lost 6 bases, with 8 bases between them. Looked up from germline, CDR1 is DFQATT and CDR2 is SNEGSKA (reference sequence). CDR3 in amino acids: CSARLVLNEQFF. In DNA form, the CDR3 reads TGCAGTGCTAGACTAGTACTCAATGAGCAGTTCTTC.

This clonotype occurred once. This chain connects TRBV4-1 to TRBJ2-5; TRBD1 aligns across 9 bases. This CDR3 has 16 residues. V lost 3 bases to trimming and J lost 1 base; unmatched junction nucleotides: 6. Germline V gene lookup returns CDR1 MGHRA and CDR2 YSYEKL. DNA of the CDR3: TGCGCCAGCAGCCAGGAGGGGACAGGGCGCCAAGAGACCCAGTACTTC. It encodes CASSQEGTGRQETQYF.

The genes are TRBV4-2 and TRBJ2-6; the D gene is possibly TRBD1 (5 bases). The V end was cut by 5 bases, the J end by 0 bases, with 11 bases between. CDR3 size: 16 residues. Germline values: CDR1 LGHNA, CDR2 YNFKEQ. CDR3 sequence: CASSSLTGSGANVLTF. The CDR3 region has the DNA TGTGCCAGCAGCTCGCTCACAGGCTCTGGGGCCAACGTCCTGACTTTC.

V gene TRBV29-1 combines with J gene TRBJ2-1; possibly TRBD2 for D (6 bases). The CDR3 is 14 amino acids. Germline-derived CDR1 and CDR2 are SQVTM and ANQGSEA. Trimming pared 6 bases from V and 7 bases from J, leaving 19 bases between. The CDR3 sequence is CSVSPGLTGNEQFF. The CDR3 DNA sequence: TGCAGCGTCAGCCCGGGACTCACTGGGAATGAGCAGTTCTTC.

This chain joins TRBV28 and TRBJ2-7; 12 bases are a match to TRBD2. CDR3 length equals 14 residues. The V and J ends lost 5 bases and 6 bases, in that order; junction bases with no gene match: 5. The germline gives CDR1 MDHEN, CDR2 SYDVKM. In DNA form, the CDR3 reads TGTGCCAGCAGTACCCCGGGACTAGCGGGCGAGCAGTACTTC. Translating it yields CASSTPGLAGEQYF. Variable domain in full (rest from reference TRBV28 and TRBJ2-7): DVKVTQSSRYLVKRTGEKVFLECVQDMDHENMFWYRQDPGLGLRLIYFSYDVKMKEKGDIPEGYSVSREKKERFSLILESASTNQTSMYLCASSTPGLAGEQYFGPGTRLTVT.

The V and J genes are TRBV5-1 and TRBJ2-7; 8 nucleotides line up with TRBD2. V lost 0 bases and J lost 2; bases outside the gene matches: 1. CDR1 and CDR2 from the germline V gene are SGHRS and YFSETQ. The CDR3 has 14 amino acids. The CDR3, as DNA: TGCGCCAGCAGCTTGGAAGCGGGGGCCTACGAGCAGTACTTC. Translating gives CASSLEAGAYEQYF.

The chain employs TRBV7-2 and TRBJ2-7; D gene uncertain. CDR3 size: 13 residues. The germline V gene encodes CDR1 SGHTA and CDR2 FQGNSA. V dropped 5 bases and J dropped 3 bases, with 11 bases sitting between them. The CDR3 DNA is TGTGCCAGCAGCCCTAAGACGCGCTACGAGCAGTACTTC. Protein: CASSPKTRYEQYF.

The chain carries TRBV7-2 and TRBJ2-1, with 9 bases identical to TRBD1. After removal of 5 bases from V and 3 bases from J, the junction contained 8 bases not matched to a gene. The CDR3 loop spans 16 amino acids. Germline V gene lookup returns CDR1 SGHTA and CDR2 FQGNSA. As DNA, the CDR3 is TGTGCCAGCAGCCTATCCGGGACAGGGAGCTACAATGAGCAGTTCTTC. It is translated as CASSLSGTGSYNEQFF.

The genes are TRBV2 and TRBJ1-5; the D gene is possibly TRBD1 (6 bases). CDR1 and CDR2 from the germline V gene are SNHLY and FYNNEI. V shed 4 bases and J shed 1 base, with 8 bases lying between them. The CDR3 totals 14 residues. The CDR3 here is CASSVGQSNQPQHF. CDR3 sequence (DNA): TGTGCCAGCAGTGTCGGACAGAGCAATCAGCCCCAGCATTTT.

The chain carries TRBV27 and TRBJ2-7; D is perhaps TRBD1 or TRBD2 (5 bases each). In germline, CDR1 is MNHEY, CDR2 SMNVEV (reference sequence). Trimming removed 3 bases from V and 7 bases from J, with 13 bases in between. The CDR3 length is 13 residues. CDR3 in amino acids: CASSFRDALEQYF. The CDR3, as DNA: TGTGCCAGCAGTTTCCGGGACGCCCTAGAGCAGTACTTC.

The chain uses TRBV5-4 and TRBJ1-2; possibly TRBD1 for D (5 bases). The CDR3 consists of 16 residues. With 1 base removed from V and 6 bases from J, the gap between germline ends came to 19 bases. From germline, CDR1 is SGHNT and CDR2 YYREEE (reference sequence). CDR3 bases: TGTGCCAGCAGCTTGAGGGGCAGTCGTCTCATGCATGGCTACACCTTC. Its translation is CASSLRGSRLMHGYTF.

The chain joins TRBV29-1 to TRBJ2-7; 9 nucleotides agree with TRBD1. The CDR3 sequence is 14 residues long. Trimming removed 7 bases from V and 0 bases from J; junction bases left unmatched: 7. In germline, CDR1 is SQVTM, CDR2 ANQGSEA. CDR3 bases: TGCAGCGCTTACGGACAGGGGAGCTCCTACGAGCAGTACTTC. Protein sequence: CSAYGQGSSYEQYF.

The chain is built from TRBV12-3 or TRBV12-4 and TRBJ1-4, with unresolved D. Trimming took off 5 bases at V and 0 bases at J, with 16 bases between the two ends. The CDR3 is 17 amino acids. The CDR3 nucleotides are TGTGCCAGCAGTCCCGGACCAGGTGCTGCAACTAATGAAAAACTGTTTTTT. This translates into CASSPGPGAATNEKLFF.

CDR3 sequence (DNA): TGCGCCAGCAGCATTCAGGGTTTGGACGAGCAGTACTTC. Translating it yields CASSIQGLDEQYF. The V gene is TRBV5-1, the J gene TRBJ2-7, with D possibly matching TRBD1 (5 bases). The CDR3 is 13 residues long. Germline V gene sequence: CDR1 SGHRS, CDR2 YFSETQ. V lost 4 bases, J lost 5 bases, and 13 bases lay in between.

The rearrangement links TRBV5-1 to TRBJ1-1; no firm D call. The germline V and J ends were trimmed by 1 base and 0 bases, with 10 bases remaining between them. From germline, CDR1 is SGHRS and CDR2 YFSETQ. This CDR3 has 15 residues. CDR3 sequence: CASSLNVFLNTEAFF. As DNA, the CDR3 is TGCGCCAGCAGCTTGAACGTCTTTCTGAACACTGAAGCTTTCTTT.

The V call is TRBV5-1, the J call TRBJ1-1; D is unclear. The CDR3 has 14 residues. Trimming left V 4 bases short and J 0 bases short, with 10 bases between. Germline CDR1 is SGHRS and CDR2 is YFSETQ. The CDR3 reads CASSPTTVNTEAFF. The CDR3 nucleotides read TGCGCCAGCAGCCCGACGACCGTGAACACTGAAGCTTTCTTT.

This clonotype has just one count. V gene TRBV9 combines with J gene TRBJ2-6; D ambiguous. V was shortened by 6 bases and J by 0 bases, with 10 bases between the two germline ends. This CDR3 spans 15 amino acids. The germline CDR1 and CDR2 sequences are SGDLS and YYNGEE. CDR3 residues: CASTRADSGANVLTF. Here the CDR3 DNA reads TGTGCCAGCACCCGAGCTGACTCTGGGGCCAACGTCCTGACTTTC.

The chain links TRBV24-1 to TRBJ2-7; 10 positions agree with TRBD2. The CDR3 covers 13 residues. CDR1 KGHDR and CDR2 SFDVKD come from the germline V gene. V shed 8 bases, J shed 4 bases, and the junction held 4 bases outside the gene matches. The CDR3 DNA reads TGTGCCACCACTAGCGGGAGCGGATACGAGCAGTACTTC. Translating gives CATTSGSGYEQYF.

This clonotype occurred once. The rearrangement uses TRBV5-6 and TRBJ2-3; D perhaps matches TRBD2 (6 bases). Germline CDR1 reads SGHDT; CDR2 reads YYEEEE. Deletions cut 7 bases from V and 2 bases from J, with 14 bases between. The CDR3 sequence is 14 residues long. CDR3 DNA sequence: TGTGCCAGCGTCCCGGGACTGTACACAGATACGCAGTATTTT. Encoded protein: CASVPGLYTDTQYF.

The rearrangement links TRBV7-9 to TRBJ2-1; the match to TRBD1 covers 8 bases. The V segment lost 6 bases and the J segment 6 bases; nucleotides outside the gene matches: 10. Germline V lookup: CDR1 SEHNR, CDR2 FQNEAQ (reference sequence). The CDR3 is made up of 15 amino acids. As DNA, the CDR3 is TGTGCCAGCAGGCAAGGGCAGGGGGCGCGCAATGAGCAGTTCTTC. It yields the protein CASRQGQGARNEQFF.

In DNA, the CDR3 is TGTGCGGTCAGGGGGCGCGGCAAAAACATTCAGTACTTC. Translation: CAVRGRGKNIQYF. The chain links TRBV6-5 to TRBJ2-4; 8 nucleotides line up with TRBD1. Germline V CDR1 and CDR2: MNHEY, SVGAGI. The CDR3 has 13 residues.

Only one count was recorded for this clonotype. This chain joins TRBV29-1 and TRBJ1-3; tentatively, D is TRBD1 (5 bases). Germline loops: CDR1 SQVTM, CDR2 ANQGSEA. Trimming pared 4 bases from V and 8 bases from J, leaving 18 bases between. The CDR3 has 14 residues. This CDR3 reads CSVASGGNSDTIYF. The CDR3 DNA is TGCAGCGTTGCAAGTGGGGGGAATTCGGACACCATATATTTT.

V and J are TRBV3-1 and TRBJ1-1; D remains unclear. Germline-derived CDR1 and CDR2 are LGHDT and YNNKEL (reference sequence). CDR3 length: 14 residues. V lost 2 bases to trimming and J lost 1 base, with 8 bases between them. The CDR3 DNA reads as TGTGCCAGCAGCCAATCAGAGAGGAACACTGAAGCTTTCTTT. Encoded protein: CASSQSERNTEAFF.

The V gene is TRBV11-1, the J gene TRBJ2-5, with TRBD1 matching 9 bases. The CDR3 is 14 amino acids. From germline, CDR1 is SGHAT and CDR2 FQDESV (reference sequence). V was pared by 4 bases and J by 5 bases, with 5 bases of the junction left unmatched. The CDR3 DNA reads as TGTGCCAGCAGCTACGGACAGGGGAAGGAGACCCAGTACTTC. Translated, it gives CASSYGQGKETQYF.

The chain joins TRBV29-1 to TRBJ2-2, with TRBD2 matching over 9 bases. Germline CDR1 SQVTM, CDR2 ANQGSEA. The CDR3 length is 15 residues. Losses at the gene ends were 3 bases for V and 4 bases for J; bases not matched to a gene: 6. DNA for the CDR3: TGCAGCGTTGAGCCTAGCGGGACGTCCACCGGGGAGCTGTTTTTT. This translates into CSVEPSGTSTGELFF.

The rearrangement joins TRBV5-1 to TRBJ2-1, with 7 bases that match TRBD1. The germline gives CDR1 SGHRS, CDR2 YFSETQ. V was pared by 4 bases and J by 6 bases, with 4 bases of the junction left unmatched. This CDR3 contains 13 residues. CDR3 residues: CASSPNRGNEQFF. DNA of the CDR3: TGCGCCAGCAGCCCGAACAGGGGCAATGAGCAGTTCTTC.

This chain joins TRBV29-1 and TRBJ2-2, with TRBD1 identical over 7 bases. Germline V CDR1 and CDR2: SQVTM, ANQGSEA. V dropped 5 bases and J dropped 5; count of bases not matched to a gene: 2. CDR3 size: 12 residues. The CDR3 is CSVYRGTGELFF. Here the CDR3 DNA reads TGCAGCGTTTACAGGGGTACCGGGGAGCTGTTTTTT.

DNA of the CDR3: TGTGCCAGCAGGCTACCAAACTCTGGAAACACCATATATTTT. Amino acids: CASRLPNSGNTIYF. V usage is TRBV12-3 or TRBV12-4 and J usage is TRBJ1-3; D not certain. V was shortened by 6 bases and J by 0 bases, with 9 bases between the two germline ends. The CDR3 is 14 residues long.

The genes are TRBV12-3 or TRBV12-4 and TRBJ2-3; possibly TRBD2 for D (6 bases). The V and J ends lost 6 bases and 0 bases respectively, with 13 bases between them. The CDR3 contains 15 residues. CDR3 region: CASRRRAGSTDTQYF. CDR3 bases: TGTGCCAGCAGGCGCCGGGCGGGGAGCACAGATACGCAGTATTTT.